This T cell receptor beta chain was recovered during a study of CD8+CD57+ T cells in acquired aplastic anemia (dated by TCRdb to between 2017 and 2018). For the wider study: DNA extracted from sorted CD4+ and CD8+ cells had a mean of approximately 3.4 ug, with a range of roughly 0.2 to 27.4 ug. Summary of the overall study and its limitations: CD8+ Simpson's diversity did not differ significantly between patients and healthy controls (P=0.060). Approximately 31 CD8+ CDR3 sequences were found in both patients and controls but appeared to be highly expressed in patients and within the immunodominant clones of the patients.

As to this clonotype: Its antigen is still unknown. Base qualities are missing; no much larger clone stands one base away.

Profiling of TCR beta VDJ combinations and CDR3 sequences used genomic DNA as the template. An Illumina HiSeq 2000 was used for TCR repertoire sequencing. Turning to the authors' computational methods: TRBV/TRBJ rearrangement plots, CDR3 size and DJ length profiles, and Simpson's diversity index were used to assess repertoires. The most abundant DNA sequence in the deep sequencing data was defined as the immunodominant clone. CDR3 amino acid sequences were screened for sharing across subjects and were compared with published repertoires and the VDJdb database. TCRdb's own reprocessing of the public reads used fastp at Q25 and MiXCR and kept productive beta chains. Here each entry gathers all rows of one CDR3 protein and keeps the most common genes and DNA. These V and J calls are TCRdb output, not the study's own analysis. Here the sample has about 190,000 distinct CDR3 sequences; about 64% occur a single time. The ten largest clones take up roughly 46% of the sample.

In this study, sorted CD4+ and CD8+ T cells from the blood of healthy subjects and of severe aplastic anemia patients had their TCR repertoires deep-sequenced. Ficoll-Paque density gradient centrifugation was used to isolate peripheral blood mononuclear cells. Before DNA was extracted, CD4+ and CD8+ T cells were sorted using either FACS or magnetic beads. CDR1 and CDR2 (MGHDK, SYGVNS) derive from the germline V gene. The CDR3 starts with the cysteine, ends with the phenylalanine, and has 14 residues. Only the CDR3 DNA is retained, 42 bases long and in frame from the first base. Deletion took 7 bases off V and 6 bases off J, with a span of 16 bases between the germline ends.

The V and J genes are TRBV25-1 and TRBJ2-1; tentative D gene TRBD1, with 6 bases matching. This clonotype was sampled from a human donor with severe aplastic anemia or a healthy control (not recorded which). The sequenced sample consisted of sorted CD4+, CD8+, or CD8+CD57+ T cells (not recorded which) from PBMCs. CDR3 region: CASTSQGKGNEQFF. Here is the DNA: TGTGCCAGCACGTCCCAGGGGAAAGGCAATGAGCAGTTCTTC. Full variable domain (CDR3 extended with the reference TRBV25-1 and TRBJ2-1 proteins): EADIYQTPRYLVIGTGKKITLECSQTMGHDKMYWYQQDPGMELHLIHYSYGVNSTEKGDLSSESTVSRIRTEHFPLTLESARPSHTSQYLCASTSQGKGNEQFFGPGTRLTVL.